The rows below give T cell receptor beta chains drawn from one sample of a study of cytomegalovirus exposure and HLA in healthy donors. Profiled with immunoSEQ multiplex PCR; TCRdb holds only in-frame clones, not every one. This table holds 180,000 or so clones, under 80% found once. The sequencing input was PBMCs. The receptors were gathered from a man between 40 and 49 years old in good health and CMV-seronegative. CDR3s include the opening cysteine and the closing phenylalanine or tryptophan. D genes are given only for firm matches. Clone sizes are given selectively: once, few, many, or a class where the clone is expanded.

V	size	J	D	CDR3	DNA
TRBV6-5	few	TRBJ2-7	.	CASRPSGGGEQYF	TGTGCCAGCAGGCCGTCTGGGGGAGGCGAGCAGTACTTC
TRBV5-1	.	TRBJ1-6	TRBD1	CASSLGDRGNSPLHF	TGCGCCAGCAGCTTGGGGGACAGGGGGAATTCACCCCTCCACTTT
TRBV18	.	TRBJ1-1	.	CASSHQGYKGGTEAFF	TGTGCCAGCTCACATCAGGGGTATAAAGGCGGCACTGAAGCTTTCTTT
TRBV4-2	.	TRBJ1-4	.	CASSQTTGFGKLFF	TGTGCCAGCAGCCAAACTACAGGGTTTGGAAAACTGTTTTTT
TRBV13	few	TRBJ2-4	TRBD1	CASSLNRGLAKNIQYF	TGTGCCAGCAGCTTAAACAGGGGGCTAGCCAAAAACATTCAGTACTTC
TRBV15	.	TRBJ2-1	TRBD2	CATSRGFAGESEQFF	TGTGCCACCAGCAGAGGTTTTGCGGGAGAGAGCGAGCAGTTCTTC
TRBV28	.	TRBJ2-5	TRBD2	CASRRRLALDKETQYF	TGTGCCAGCAGACGACGACTAGCCCTCGATAAAGAGACCCAGTACTTC
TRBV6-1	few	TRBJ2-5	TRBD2	CASSGRLAGTLEETQYF	TGTGCCAGCAGTGGACGACTAGCGGGTACCTTGGAAGAGACCCAGTACTTC
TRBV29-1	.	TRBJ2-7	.	CSAEGSPGGSYEQYF	TGCAGCGCCGAAGGTTCGCCGGGTGGCTCCTACGAGCAGTACTTC
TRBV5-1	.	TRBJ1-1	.	CASSLDGRGAFF	TGCGCCAGCAGCTTGGATGGCAGGGGAGCTTTCTTT
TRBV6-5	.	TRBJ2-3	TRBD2	CASSYSTTSWHF	TGTGCCAGCAGTTACTCGACGACTAGCTGGCATTTT
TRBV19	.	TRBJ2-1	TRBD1	CASSITGTGGHEQFF	TGTGCCAGTAGTATCACCGGGACAGGGGGGCATGAGCAGTTCTTC
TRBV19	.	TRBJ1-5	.	CASSLTGDNQPQHF	TGTGCCAGTAGTCTGACAGGAGACAATCAGCCCCAGCATTTT
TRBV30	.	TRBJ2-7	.	CAWSARFDFTGEVSYEQYF	TGTGCCTGGAGTGCGCGCTTCGACTTTACAGGGGAGGTGAGCTACGAGCAGTACTTC
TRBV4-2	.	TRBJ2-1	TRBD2	CASRPKGISGGYNEQFF	TGTGCCAGCAGACCTAAGGGAATAAGCGGGGGCTACAATGAGCAGTTCTTC
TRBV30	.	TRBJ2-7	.	CAWTGEQYF	TGTGCCTGGACGGGGGAGCAGTACTTC
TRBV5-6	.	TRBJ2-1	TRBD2	CASSGAGGYEQFF	TGTGCCAGCAGCGGGGCGGGGGGCTATGAGCAGTTCTTC
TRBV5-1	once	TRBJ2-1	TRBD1	CASSPDRGNEQFF	TGCGCCAGCAGCCCGGACAGGGGCAATGAGCAGTTCTTC
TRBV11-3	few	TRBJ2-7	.	CASSYDLGYEQYF	TGTGCCAGCAGCTACGACTTGGGCTACGAGCAGTACTTC
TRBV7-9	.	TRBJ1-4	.	CASSATGGFNEKLFF	TGTGCCAGCAGCGCAACCGGGGGGTTTAATGAAAAACTGTTTTTT
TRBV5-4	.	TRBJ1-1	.	CASSLTGTNTEAFF	TGTGCCAGCAGCTTGACAGGGACGAACACTGAAGCTTTCTTT
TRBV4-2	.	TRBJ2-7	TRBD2	CASSQFPGGSYEQYF	TGTGCCAGCAGCCAGTTCCCGGGGGGATCCTACGAGCAGTACTTC
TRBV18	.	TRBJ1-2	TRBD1	CASSPRGRPGQGAPGYTF	TGTGCCAGCTCACCCAGGGGCCGACCGGGACAGGGGGCGCCTGGCTACACCTTC
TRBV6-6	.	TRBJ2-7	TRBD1	CASSYSKGQGRQEQYF	TGTGCCAGCAGTTACTCGAAGGGACAGGGTAGGCAGGAGCAGTACTTC
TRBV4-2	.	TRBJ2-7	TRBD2	CASSLGVAGGNEQYF	TGTGCCAGCAGCCTCGGGGTAGCGGGGGGCAACGAGCAGTACTTC
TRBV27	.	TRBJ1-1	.	CASSLQANTEAFF	TGTGCCAGCAGTTTACAGGCGAACACTGAAGCTTTCTTT
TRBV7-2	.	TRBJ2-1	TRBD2	CASRLLAGANEQFF	TGTGCCAGCAGGCTACTAGCGGGGGCCAATGAGCAGTTCTTC
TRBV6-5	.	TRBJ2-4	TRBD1	CASRKGGDKNIQYF	TGTGCCAGCAGGAAAGGGGGCGACAAAAACATTCAGTACTTC
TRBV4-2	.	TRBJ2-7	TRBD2	CASSQDSGTSYEQYF	TGTGCCAGCAGCCAAGATAGCGGGACATCCTACGAGCAGTACTTC
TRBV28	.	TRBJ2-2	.	CASSLAERRSGELFF	TGTGCCAGCAGTCTGGCGGAGAGAAGGTCCGGGGAGCTGTTTTTT
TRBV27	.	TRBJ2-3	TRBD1	CASRYRQGLTTDTQYF	TGTGCCAGCAGGTACAGACAGGGTCTCACTACAGATACGCAGTATTTT
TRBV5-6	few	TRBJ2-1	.	CASSLGRNWQFF	TGTGCCAGCAGCTTGGGGAGAAATTGGCAGTTCTTC
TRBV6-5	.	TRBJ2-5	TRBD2	CASSYVSGGLQETQYF	TGTGCCAGCAGTTACGTTAGCGGGGGTCTCCAAGAGACCCAGTACTTC
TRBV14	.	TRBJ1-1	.	CASSQVSGHLNTEAFF	TGTGCCAGCAGCCAAGTTTCGGGACACCTGAACACTGAAGCTTTCTTT
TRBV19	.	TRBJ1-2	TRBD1	CASSIPDRVYGYTF	TGTGCCAGTAGTATCCCCGACAGGGTCTATGGCTACACCTTC
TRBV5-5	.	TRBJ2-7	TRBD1	CASSSKRETGTGYYEQYF	TGTGCCAGCAGCTCCAAAAGGGAGACCGGGACAGGTTACTACGAGCAGTACTTC
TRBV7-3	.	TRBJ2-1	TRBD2	CASSLGFSGTPYNEQFF	TGTGCCAGCAGCCTTGGGTTCAGCGGGACCCCTTACAATGAGCAGTTCTTC
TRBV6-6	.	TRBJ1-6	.	CASSYSLAGGYSPLHF	TGTGCCAGCAGTTACTCGTTGGCGGGGGGATATTCACCCCTCCACTTT
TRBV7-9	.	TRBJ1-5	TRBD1	CSSSPLPGTGDRNQPQHF	TGTTCCAGCAGCCCTCTTCCCGGGACAGGGGATCGCAATCAGCCCCAGCATTTT
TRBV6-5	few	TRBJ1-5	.	CASSPRLISNQPQHF	TGTGCCAGCAGTCCCCGACTGATTAGCAATCAGCCCCAGCATTTT
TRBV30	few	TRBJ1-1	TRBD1	CAWKKKDRGNTEAFF	TGTGCCTGGAAGAAAAAGGACAGGGGGAACACTGAAGCTTTCTTT
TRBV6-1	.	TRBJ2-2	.	CASSGAQSPGELFF	TGTGCCAGCAGTGGTGCACAGTCCCCCGGGGAGCTGTTTTTT
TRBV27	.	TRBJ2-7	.	CASSSQGQFREQYF	TGTGCCAGCAGTTCACAGGGTCAGTTTCGCGAGCAGTACTTC
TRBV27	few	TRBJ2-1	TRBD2	CASSLFFLAGVSYNEQFF	TGTGCCAGCAGTTTATTCTTCCTAGCGGGAGTATCATACAATGAGCAGTTCTTC
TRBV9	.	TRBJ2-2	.	CASSPRRANTGELFF	TGTGCCAGCAGCCCCCGGAGGGCGAACACCGGGGAGCTGTTTTTT
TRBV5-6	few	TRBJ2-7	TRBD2	CASSPAGVAYEQYF	TGTGCCAGCAGTCCGGCGGGAGTAGCCTACGAGCAGTACTTC
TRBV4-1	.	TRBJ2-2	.	CASSPPGATGELFF	TGCGCCAGCAGCCCTCCAGGGGCGACCGGGGAGCTGTTTTTT
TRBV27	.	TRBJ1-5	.	CASSLGGGDGQPQHF	TGTGCCAGCAGTTTAGGAGGAGGGGATGGTCAGCCCCAGCATTTT
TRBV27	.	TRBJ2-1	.	CATKVLGATEQFF	TGTGCCACCAAGGTGTTGGGGGCCACTGAGCAGTTCTTC
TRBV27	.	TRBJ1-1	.	CASSFRSDRDEAFF	TGTGCCAGCAGTTTCAGGTCTGACCGCGATGAAGCTTTCTTT
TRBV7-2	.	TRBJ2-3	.	CASRGPQSDTQYF	TGTGCCAGCAGGGGTCCACAGTCCGATACGCAGTATTTT
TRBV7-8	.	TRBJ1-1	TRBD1	CASSLRDRGSNTEAFF	TGTGCCAGCAGCCTCCGGGACAGGGGCTCGAACACTGAAGCTTTCTTT
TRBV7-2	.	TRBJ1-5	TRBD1	CASSPRTGGDQPQHF	TGTGCCAGCAGCCCGCGGACAGGGGGGGATCAGCCCCAGCATTTT
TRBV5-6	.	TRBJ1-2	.	CASSSGQLSYGYTF	TGTGCCAGCAGCTCTGGACAGCTGAGCTATGGCTACACCTTC
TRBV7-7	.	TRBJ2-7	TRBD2	CASSPLRGGTYEQYF	TGTGCTAGCAGCCCCTTACGGGGGGGGACCTACGAGCAGTACTTC
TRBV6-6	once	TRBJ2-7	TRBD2	CASSSPGGGSYEQYF	TGTGCCAGCAGTTCCCCGGGGGGAGGCTCCTACGAGCAGTACTTC
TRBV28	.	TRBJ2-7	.	CASSRDKFGYEQYF	TGTGCCAGCAGTCGAGACAAGTTCGGCTACGAGCAGTACTTC
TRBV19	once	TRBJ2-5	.	CASSIDPEGPMQTQYF	TGTGCCAGTAGTATAGATCCGGAGGGGCCAATGCAGACCCAGTACTTC